This TCR beta chain emerged from a study of human T cells and chemical hapten exposure (dated by TCRdb to the early 2020s). A note on the overall study: For sensitization, 2% DPC in acetone was applied to a 2 cm by 2 cm area of upper inner arm skin. Patch tests used Finn chambers with 0.01% DPC on the upper back, scored after 6 days by International Contact Dermatitis Research Group standards. Weekly therapeutic DPC doses were additionally applied to the scalp of patients throughout the roughly 25-week study period. Libraries were pooled for sequencing, and variation in per-sample TCR yields was attributed mainly to small differences in library volumes within the pool. Most of the patients in the cohort were female, and the cohort covered alopecia areata with under or over 50% scalp involvement, alopecia totalis and alopecia universalis. Peripheral blood TCR repertoire changes were tracked in vivo in alopecia patients during primary and secondary sensitization to the hapten diphenylcyclopropenone (DPC). Blood was sampled from patients pre-sensitization (week 0) and at 2, 6 and about 24 weeks after DPC sensitization. Twenty-nine alopecia patients provided blood for TCR sequencing at one to four time points (pre-sensitization, 2, 6 and 24 weeks).

This clonotype came up a few times. What this receptor recognizes is not known. Base qualities were left out, and no much larger clone turns up one base away. Study-wide conclusions, independent of this receptor: Because all patients had alopecia, a presumed autoimmune disease, the immune response of the patients might differ from that of healthy individuals. After repeated subsampling, the strength of the expansion versus patch-test correlation and the threshold at which it became significant changed. Expanded TCRs formed significantly more large CDR3 similarity clusters than pre-sensitization or healthy control sets, consistent with antigen-driven responses. A positive correlation was found between the number of PT1 expanded TCRs and patch test score, with significance reached at thresholds 8, 16 and 32 but not 4. The number of TCRs above 1 in 1000 frequency did not change with DPC sensitization; there was no evidence of global repertoire structure alterations.

Library method: RACE. This sample was sequenced with a NextSeq 500. During library preparation, unique molecular identifiers were attached to individual cDNA molecules so that TCRs could be counted quantitatively and reproducibly. For every blood RNA sample, sequencing covered both the TCR alpha and TCR beta chains. The original methods were these. A median of roughly 100,000 TCRs per sample was observed, with a range of about 23,224 to 750,000. V, J and CDR3 annotation of the TCR reads was carried out using the Decombinator software suite. For the PS versus PT1 abundance plots, all samples were subsampled to the same number of TCRs (28,000). Expanded TCRs were defined as absent before sensitization and observed at least eight times at the 2-week time point. TCRdb passed the public sequencing reads through fastp at Q25 and MiXCR, retaining productive beta sequences. Each CDR3 protein gets just one entry, which takes the most common genes and DNA from the rows behind it. These V and J calls rely on TCRdb rather than the paper's analysis. Across this sample there are 80,000 to 100,000 distinct CDR3 sequences, with roughly 7.2% seen only once. The ten largest account for 1.5% to 1.8% of the sample.

The sample's time point label, in plain terms: patch test 1, 2 weeks after DPC sensitization. The sample's treatment or condition label, decoded: therapeutic diphenylcyclopropenone sensitization with weekly scalp DPC. At every patch-test visit, the blood draw took place before the patch test was put on. Eligible patients were aged 18 to 70, diagnosed with alopecia, deemed suitable for DPC therapy, and excluded if pregnant. Total RNA was isolated from unfractionated whole blood collected in Tempus Blood RNA tubes. The sequenced sample was whole blood, obtained in connection with sensitization to the hapten diphenylcyclopropenone (DPC). This clonotype originated in a woman in her twenties or thirties with alopecia areata. Some clones in this sample may be carry-over from other donors' samples.

The base sequence is TGCGCCAGCAGCTCGTGGACAGGGATTCACACTGAAGCTTTCTTT. The resulting protein is CASSSWTGIHTEAFF. Rearrangement joined TRBV5-1 to TRBJ1-1; 8 central bases correspond to TRBD1. Its CDR3 holds 15 amino acids, cysteine through phenylalanine. The CDR3 DNA has 45 bases and is translated from base 1. Compared with germline, V lacks 3 bases and J lacks 3 bases; bases without a gene match: 7. Reading the germline V gene gives CDR1 SGHRS and CDR2 YFSETQ.